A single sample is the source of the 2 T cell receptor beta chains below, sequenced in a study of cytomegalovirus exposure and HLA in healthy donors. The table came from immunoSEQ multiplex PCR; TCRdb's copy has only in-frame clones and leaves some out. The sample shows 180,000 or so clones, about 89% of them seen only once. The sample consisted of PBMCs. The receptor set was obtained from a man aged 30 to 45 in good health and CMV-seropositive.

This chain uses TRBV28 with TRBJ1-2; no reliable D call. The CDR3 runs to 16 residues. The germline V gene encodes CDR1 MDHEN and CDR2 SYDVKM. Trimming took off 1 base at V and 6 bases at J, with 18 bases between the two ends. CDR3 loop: CASSLSFRTTRDGYTF. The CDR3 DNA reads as TGTGCCAGCAGTTTATCCTTTCGGACCACTCGGGATGGCTACACCTTC.

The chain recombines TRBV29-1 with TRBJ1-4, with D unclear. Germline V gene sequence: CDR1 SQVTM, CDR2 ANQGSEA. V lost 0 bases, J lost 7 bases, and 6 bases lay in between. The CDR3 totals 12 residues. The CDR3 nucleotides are TGCAGCGTTGAAGACGACGGTGAAAAACTGTTTTTT. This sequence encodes CSVEDDGEKLFF. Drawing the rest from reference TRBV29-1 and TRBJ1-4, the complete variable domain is SAVISQKPSRDICQRGTSLTIQCQVDSQVTMMFWYRQQPGQSLTLIATANQGSEATYESGFVIDKFPISRPNLTFSTLTVSNMSPEDSSIYLCSVEDDGEKLFFGSGTQLSVL.